Presented here are 11 T cell receptor beta chains from one specimen sequenced in a study of neoadjuvant nivolumab and ipilimumab in lung cancer. Using immunoSEQ multiplex PCR, the repertoire was profiled, and TCRdb retains in-frame clones only, with some absent. The table records about 28,000 clones, about 80% of them present only once. The source was tumor tissue, collected after neoadjuvant nivolumab, alone or with ipilimumab, at or shortly before surgery. Receptors originate from an adult with non-small cell lung cancer.

This clone is a singleton in its sample. The chain is built from TRBV25-1 and TRBJ1-5; 8 bases map to TRBD1. The CDR3 loop spans 14 amino acids. After removal of 9 bases from V and 7 bases from J, the junction contained 11 bases not matched to a gene. From germline, CDR1 is MGHDK and CDR2 SYGVNS. CDR3 coding DNA: TGTGCCAGTAACCGACAGGGGAGGAGACAGCCCCAGCATTTT. Protein product: CASNRQGRRQPQHF.

The chain employs TRBV5-1 and TRBJ1-2, with TRBD1 matching over 8 bases. Germline CDR1 and CDR2: SGHRS and YFSETQ. The CDR3 runs 13 residues. V was pared by 4 bases and J by 6 bases, with 5 bases of the junction left unmatched. The DNA of the CDR3 is TGCGCCAGCAGCCCGACAGGGGAGGATGGCTACACCTTC. Translated, it gives CASSPTGEDGYTF.

In this sample, this clone turned up a few times. V gene TRBV15 combines with J gene TRBJ1-1, with D perhaps matching TRBD1 (6 bases). The CDR3 has 15 amino acids. Germline lookup yields CDR1 LNHNV and CDR2 YYDKDF (reference sequence). V was cut by 2 bases and J by 0 bases, with 10 bases left in between. CDR3 sequence: CATSRSQGMNTEAFF. The CDR3 DNA is TGTGCCACCAGCAGATCCCAGGGGATGAACACTGAAGCTTTCTTT.

This clone occurred once. DNA for the CDR3: TGTGCCAGCAGCCAAAACCCGGGACAGGGTAACTATGGCTACACCTTC. Translated: CASSQNPGQGNYGYTF. The chain links TRBV4-2 to TRBJ1-2; 9 nucleotides line up with TRBD1. Germline V gene lookup returns CDR1 LGHNA and CDR2 YNFKEQ. Losses at the gene ends were 2 bases for V and 1 base for J; bases not matched to a gene: 5. CDR3 length equals 16 residues.

This clone appeared a few times. CDR3 nucleotide sequence: TGTGCCAGCAGTGCGCTTGACAGGGGTGGCTACACCTTC. Its protein is CASSALDRGGYTF. This sequence joins TRBV27 and TRBJ1-2; TRBD1 matches at 8 bases. Germline V gives CDR1 MNHEY, CDR2 SMNVEV (reference sequence). The junction had 6 bases not matched to a gene; V was cut back by 5 bases and J by 7 bases. There are 13 residues in the CDR3.

This clone was found once. V is TRBV7-9 and J is TRBJ2-5; 7 nucleotides agree with TRBD2. The J call may be incorrect, as the DNA end agrees better with TRBJ2-7. The CDR3 has 13 residues. Looked up from germline, CDR1 is SEHNR and CDR2 is FQNEAQ (reference sequence). CDR3 in amino acids: CASSKREVYEQYF. The CDR3 DNA reads as TGTGCCAGCAGCAAGCGGGAAGTCTACGAGCAGTACTTC.

CDR3 residues: CASSLIGGWGNTGELFF. CDR3 DNA: TGTGCCAGCAGCTTAATCGGTGGATGGGGGAACACCGGGGAGCTGTTTTTT. The chain links TRBV7-2 to TRBJ2-2; D is unresolved. The CDR3 consists of 17 residues. Germline V gives CDR1 SGHTA, CDR2 FQGNSA. Trimming removed 2 bases from V and 1 base from J, with 14 bases in between.

The chain uses TRBV5-1 and TRBJ1-4, with D possibly being TRBD1 (6 bases). Germline CDR1 is SGHRS and CDR2 is YFSETQ. The V gene lost 3 bases and the J gene lost 6 bases, with 12 bases spanning the gap. This CDR3 spans 14 amino acids. The CDR3 region is CASSSGGADEKLFF. The CDR3 nucleotides read TGCGCCAGCAGCTCGGGGGGCGCCGATGAAAAACTGTTTTTT.

This rearrangement joins TRBV4-1 to TRBJ2-7, with 9 bases aligning to TRBD1. Germline CDR1 is MGHRA and CDR2 is YSYEKL. Trimming at V came to 4 bases and at J to 4 bases, leaving 5 bases not matched to a gene. This CDR3 has 14 amino acids. CDR3 sequence reads: CASSPRDRVYEQYF. The CDR3 DNA sequence: TGCGCCAGCAGCCCTCGGGACAGGGTTTACGAGCAGTACTTC.

This sequence joins TRBV5-1 and TRBJ2-5; 10 nucleotides align to TRBD2. CDR3 length equals 17 residues. The V gene's germline CDR1 is SGHRS and CDR2 YFSETQ. The V segment lost 0 bases and the J segment 0 bases; nucleotides outside the gene matches: 5. The CDR3 DNA reads TGCGCCAGCAGCTTGGGTGATAGCGGGGGGAACCAAGAGACCCAGTACTTC. This codes for CASSLGDSGGNQETQYF.

The table lists this clone with a few counts. The CDR3 reads CASSLSGGNGYTF. Written as DNA, the CDR3 is TGTGCCAGCAGCTTATCGGGGGGAAATGGCTACACCTTC. The chain employs TRBV7-9 and TRBJ1-2; a possible D gene is TRBD1 (5 bases). The V end lost 2 bases, the J end lost 6 bases, and 10 bases lay between the germline ends. Germline CDR1 and CDR2: SEHNR and FQNEAQ (reference sequence). The CDR3 consists of 13 residues.